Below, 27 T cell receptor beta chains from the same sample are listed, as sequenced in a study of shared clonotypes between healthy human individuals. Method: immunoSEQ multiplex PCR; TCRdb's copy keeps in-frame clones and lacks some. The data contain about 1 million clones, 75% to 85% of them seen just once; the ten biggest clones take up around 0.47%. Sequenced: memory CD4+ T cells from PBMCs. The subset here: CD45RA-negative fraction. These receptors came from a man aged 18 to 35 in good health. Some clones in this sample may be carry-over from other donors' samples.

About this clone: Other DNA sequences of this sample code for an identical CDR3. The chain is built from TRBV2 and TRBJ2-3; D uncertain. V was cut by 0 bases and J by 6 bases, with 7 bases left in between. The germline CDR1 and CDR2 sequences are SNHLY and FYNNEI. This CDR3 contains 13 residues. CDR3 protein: CASSEALADTQYF. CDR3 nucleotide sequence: TGTGCCAGCAGTGAAGCGCTCGCGGATACGCAGTATTTT.

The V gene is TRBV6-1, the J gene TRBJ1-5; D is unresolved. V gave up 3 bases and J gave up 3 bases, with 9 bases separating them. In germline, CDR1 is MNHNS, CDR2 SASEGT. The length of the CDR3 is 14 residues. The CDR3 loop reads CASSEGIVNQPQHF. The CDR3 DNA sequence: TGTGCCAGCAGTGAGGGTATAGTCAATCAGCCCCAGCATTTT.

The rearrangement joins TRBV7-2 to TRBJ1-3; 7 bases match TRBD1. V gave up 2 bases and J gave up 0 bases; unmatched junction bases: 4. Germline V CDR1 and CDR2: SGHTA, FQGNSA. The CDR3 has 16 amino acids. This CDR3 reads CASSLTGAISGNTIYF. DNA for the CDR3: TGTGCCAGCAGCTTAACAGGGGCGATCTCTGGAAACACCATATATTTT.

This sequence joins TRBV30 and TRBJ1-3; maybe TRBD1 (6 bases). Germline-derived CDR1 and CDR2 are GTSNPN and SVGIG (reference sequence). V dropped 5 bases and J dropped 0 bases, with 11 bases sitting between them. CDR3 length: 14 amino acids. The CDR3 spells CAWQQGRSGNTIYF. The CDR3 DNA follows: TGTGCCTGGCAACAGGGCCGCTCTGGAAACACCATATATTTT. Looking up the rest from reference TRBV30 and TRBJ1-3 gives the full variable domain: SQTIHQWPATLVQPVGSPLSLECTVEGTSNPNLYWYRQAAGRGLQLLFYSVGIGQISSEVPQNLSASRPQDRQFILSSKKLLLSDSGFYLCAWQQGRSGNTIYFGEGSWLTVV.

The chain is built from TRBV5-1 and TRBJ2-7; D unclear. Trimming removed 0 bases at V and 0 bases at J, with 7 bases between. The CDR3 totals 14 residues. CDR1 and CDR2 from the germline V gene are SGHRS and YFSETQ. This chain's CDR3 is CASSLVSNSYEQYF. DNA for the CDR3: TGCGCCAGCAGCTTGGTCTCCAACTCCTACGAGCAGTACTTC.

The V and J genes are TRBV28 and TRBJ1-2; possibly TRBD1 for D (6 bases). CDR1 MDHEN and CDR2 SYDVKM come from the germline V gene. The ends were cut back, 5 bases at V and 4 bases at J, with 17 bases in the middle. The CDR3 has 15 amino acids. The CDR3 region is CASSRHRGQLYGYTF. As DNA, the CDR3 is TGTGCCAGCAGTCGACACCGGGGACAACTCTATGGCTACACCTTC.

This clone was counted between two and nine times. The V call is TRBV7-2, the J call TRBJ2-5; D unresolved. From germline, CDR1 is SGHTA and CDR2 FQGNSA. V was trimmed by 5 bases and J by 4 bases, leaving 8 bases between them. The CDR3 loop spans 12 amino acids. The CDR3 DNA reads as TGTGCCAGCAGCCTGAATGGAGAGACCCAGTACTTC. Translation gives CASSLNGETQYF. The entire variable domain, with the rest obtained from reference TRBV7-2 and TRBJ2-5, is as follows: GAGVSQSPSNKVTEKGKDVELRCDPISGHTALYWYRQSLGQGLEFLIYFQGNSAPDKSGLPSDRFSAERTGGSVSTLTIQRTQQEDSAVYLCASSLNGETQYFGPGTRLLVL.

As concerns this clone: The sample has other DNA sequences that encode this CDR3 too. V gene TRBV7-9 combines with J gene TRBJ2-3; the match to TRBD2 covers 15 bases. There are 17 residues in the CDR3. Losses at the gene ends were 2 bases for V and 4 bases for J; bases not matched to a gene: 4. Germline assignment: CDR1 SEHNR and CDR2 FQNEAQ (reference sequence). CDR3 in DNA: TGTGCCAGCAGCTTACTAGGACTAGCGGGAGGGCCAGATACGCAGTATTTT. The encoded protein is CASSLLGLAGGPDTQYF.

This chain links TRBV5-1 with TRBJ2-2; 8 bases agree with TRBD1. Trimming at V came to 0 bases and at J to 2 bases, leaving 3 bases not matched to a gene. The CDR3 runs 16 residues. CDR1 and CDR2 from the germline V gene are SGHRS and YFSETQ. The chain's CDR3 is CASSLAGQGNTGELFF. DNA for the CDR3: TGCGCCAGCAGCTTGGCCGGACAGGGAAACACCGGGGAGCTGTTTTTT.

The chain's CDR3 is CASSVGGTSLEQFF. CDR3 DNA: TGTGCCAGCAGCGTAGGTGGGACTAGCCTTGAGCAGTTCTTC. The chain joins TRBV9 to TRBJ2-1; 9 positions match TRBD2. The CDR3 is made up of 14 amino acids. Germline values: CDR1 SGDLS, CDR2 YYNGEE. V shed 0 bases and J 9 bases; nucleotides not matched to a gene: 4.

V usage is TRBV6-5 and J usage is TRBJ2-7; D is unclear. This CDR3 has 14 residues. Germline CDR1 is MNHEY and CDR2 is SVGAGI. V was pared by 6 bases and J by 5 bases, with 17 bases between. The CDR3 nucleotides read TGTGCCAGCAGCTCTCGCGCCCGGACCAACGAGCAGTACTTC. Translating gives CASSSRARTNEQYF.

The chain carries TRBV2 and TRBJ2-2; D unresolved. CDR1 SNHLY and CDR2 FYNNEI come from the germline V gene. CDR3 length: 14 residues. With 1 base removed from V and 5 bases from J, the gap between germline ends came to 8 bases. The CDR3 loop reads CASSEVAETGELFF. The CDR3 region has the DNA TGTGCCAGCAGTGAAGTGGCAGAGACCGGGGAGCTGTTTTTT.

The CDR3 nucleotides are TGTGCCAGCTCCCGCTCCAACGTGGGAACCGGGGAGCTGTTTTTT. Translating it yields CASSRSNVGTGELFF. V is TRBV18 and J is TRBJ2-2, with D uncertain. There are 15 residues in the CDR3. The V gene's germline CDR1 is KGHSH and CDR2 LQKENI. Trimming shortened V by 6 bases and J by 5 bases, and 16 bases separated the two germline ends.

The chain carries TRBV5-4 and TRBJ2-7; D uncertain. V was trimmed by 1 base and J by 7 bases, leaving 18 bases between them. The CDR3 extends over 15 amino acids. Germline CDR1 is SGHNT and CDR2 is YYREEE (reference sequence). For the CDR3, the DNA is TGTGCCAGCAGCTTGTTGGGCACCCGAGATGGGGAGCAGTACTTC. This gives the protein CASSLLGTRDGEQYF.

The CDR3 region is CASSAETSDTQYF. The CDR3 bases are TGTGCCAGCAGTGCAGAGACCTCAGATACGCAGTATTTT. This chain connects TRBV2 to TRBJ2-3; no firm D call. CDR3 length: 13 amino acids. Trimming pared 4 bases from V and 4 bases from J, leaving 9 bases between. CDR1 and CDR2 from the germline V gene are SNHLY and FYNNEI.

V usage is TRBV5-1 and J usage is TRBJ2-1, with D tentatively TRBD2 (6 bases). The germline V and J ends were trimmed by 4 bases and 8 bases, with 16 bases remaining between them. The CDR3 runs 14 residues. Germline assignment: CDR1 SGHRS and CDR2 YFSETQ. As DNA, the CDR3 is TGCGCCAGCAGCCTCGATCCCCGGGACTATGAGCAGTTCTTC. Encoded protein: CASSLDPRDYEQFF.

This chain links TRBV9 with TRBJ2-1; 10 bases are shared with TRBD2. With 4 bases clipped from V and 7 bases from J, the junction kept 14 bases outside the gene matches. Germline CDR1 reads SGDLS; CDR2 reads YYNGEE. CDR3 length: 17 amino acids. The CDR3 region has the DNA TGTGCCAGCAGCTTCGGAGGGGGTAGCGGGAGGAGTAATGAGCAGTTCTTC. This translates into CASSFGGGSGRSNEQFF. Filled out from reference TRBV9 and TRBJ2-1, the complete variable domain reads DSGVTQTPKHLITATGQRVTLRCSPRSGDLSVYWYQQSLDQGLQFLIQYYNGEERAKGNILERFSAQQFPDLHSELNLSSLELGDSALYFCASSFGGGSGRSNEQFFGPGTRLTVL.

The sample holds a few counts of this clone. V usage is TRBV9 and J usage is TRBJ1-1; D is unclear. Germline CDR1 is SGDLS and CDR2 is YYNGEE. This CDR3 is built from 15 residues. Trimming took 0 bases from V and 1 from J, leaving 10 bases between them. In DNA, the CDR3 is TGTGCCAGCAGCGTAGTATCCCGATCGAACACTGAAGCTTTCTTT. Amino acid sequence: CASSVVSRSNTEAFF. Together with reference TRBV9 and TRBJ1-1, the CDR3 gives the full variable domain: DSGVTQTPKHLITATGQRVTLRCSPRSGDLSVYWYQQSLDQGLQFLIQYYNGEERAKGNILERFSAQQFPDLHSELNLSSLELGDSALYFCASSVVSRSNTEAFFGQGTRLTVV.

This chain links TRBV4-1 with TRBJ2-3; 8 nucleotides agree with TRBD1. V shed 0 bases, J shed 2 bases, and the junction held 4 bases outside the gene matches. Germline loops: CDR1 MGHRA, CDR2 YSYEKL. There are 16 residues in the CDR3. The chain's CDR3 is CASSQDPGGITDTQYF. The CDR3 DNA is TGCGCCAGCAGCCAAGATCCAGGGGGCATCACAGATACGCAGTATTTT.

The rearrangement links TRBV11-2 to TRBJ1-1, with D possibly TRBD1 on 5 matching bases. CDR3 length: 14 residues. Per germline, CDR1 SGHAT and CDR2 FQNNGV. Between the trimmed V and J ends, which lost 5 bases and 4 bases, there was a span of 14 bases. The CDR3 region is CASSIAGRSTEAFF. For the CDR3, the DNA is TGTGCCAGCAGCATCGCAGGGCGGTCCACTGAAGCTTTCTTT.

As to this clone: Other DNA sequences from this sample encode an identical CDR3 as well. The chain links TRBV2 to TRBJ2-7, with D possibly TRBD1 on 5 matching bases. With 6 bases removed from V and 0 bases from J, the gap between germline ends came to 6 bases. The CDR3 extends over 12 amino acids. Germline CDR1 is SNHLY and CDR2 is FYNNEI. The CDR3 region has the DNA TGTGCCAGCAGAAGGGGCTCCTACGAGCAGTACTTC. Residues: CASRRGSYEQYF.

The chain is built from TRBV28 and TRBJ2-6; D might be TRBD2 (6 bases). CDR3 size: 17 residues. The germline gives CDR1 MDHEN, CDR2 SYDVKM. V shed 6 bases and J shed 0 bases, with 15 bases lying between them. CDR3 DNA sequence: TGTGCCAGCAGGTCGGGGATCGGGGGCTCTGGGGCCAACGTCCTGACTTTC. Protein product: CASRSGIGGSGANVLTF. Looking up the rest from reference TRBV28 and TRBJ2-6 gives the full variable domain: DVKVTQSSRYLVKRTGEKVFLECVQDMDHENMFWYRQDPGLGLRLIYFSYDVKMKEKGDIPEGYSVSREKKERFSLILESASTNQTSMYLCASRSGIGGSGANVLTFGAGSRLTVL.

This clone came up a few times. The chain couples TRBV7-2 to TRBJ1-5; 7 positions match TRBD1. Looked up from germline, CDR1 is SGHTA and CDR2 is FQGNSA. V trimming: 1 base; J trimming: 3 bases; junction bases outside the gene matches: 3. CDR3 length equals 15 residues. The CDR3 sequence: CASSLDRGHNQPQHF. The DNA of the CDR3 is TGTGCCAGCAGCTTAGACAGGGGACACAATCAGCCCCAGCATTTT. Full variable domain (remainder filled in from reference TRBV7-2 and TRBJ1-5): GAGVSQSPSNKVTEKGKDVELRCDPISGHTALYWYRQSLGQGLEFLIYFQGNSAPDKSGLPSDRFSAERTGGSVSTLTIQRTQQEDSAVYLCASSLDRGHNQPQHFGDGTRLSIL.

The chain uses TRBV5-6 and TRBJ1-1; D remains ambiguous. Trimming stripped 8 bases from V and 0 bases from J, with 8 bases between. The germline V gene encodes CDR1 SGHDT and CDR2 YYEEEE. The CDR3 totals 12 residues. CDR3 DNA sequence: TGTGCCAGTTACAAGTTGAACACTGAAGCTTTCTTT. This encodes CASYKLNTEAFF.

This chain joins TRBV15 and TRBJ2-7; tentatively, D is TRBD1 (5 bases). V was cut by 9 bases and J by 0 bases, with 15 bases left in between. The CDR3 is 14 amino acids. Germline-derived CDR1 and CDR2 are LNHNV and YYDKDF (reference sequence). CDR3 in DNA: TGTGCCACTAAAGGGGCGCAAAGCTCCTACGAGCAGTACTTC. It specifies CATKGAQSSYEQYF.

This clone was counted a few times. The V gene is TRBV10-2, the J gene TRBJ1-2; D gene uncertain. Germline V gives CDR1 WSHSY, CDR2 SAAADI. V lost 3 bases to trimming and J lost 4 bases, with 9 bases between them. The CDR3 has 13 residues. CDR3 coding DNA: TGCGCCAGCAGTGAAGGACGGCTCTATGGCTACACCTTC. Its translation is CASSEGRLYGYTF.

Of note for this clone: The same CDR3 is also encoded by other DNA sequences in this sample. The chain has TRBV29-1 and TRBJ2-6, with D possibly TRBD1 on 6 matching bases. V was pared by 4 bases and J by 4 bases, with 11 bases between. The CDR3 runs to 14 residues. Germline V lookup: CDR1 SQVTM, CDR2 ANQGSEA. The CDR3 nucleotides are TGCAGCGTTGGCCAGGGGTCCGGGGCCAACGTCCTGACTTTC. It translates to CSVGQGSGANVLTF.